The T cell receptor (beta chain) described here comes from a study of T cell repertoires in cytomegalovirus infection. MiXCR, run by TCRdb on the reads, gives a single entry per CDR3 protein. The sample includes about 600,000 distinct CDR3 sequences, 20% to 25% of them seen just once. V was clipped by 5 bases and J by 4 bases, with 12 bases between them. The CDR3 runs 14 residues. The V gene's germline CDR1 is SGHTA and CDR2 FQGTGA. This clonotype was observed many times. V is TRBV7-3 and J is TRBJ2-1; a weak D match, TRBD2 (5 bases). The TCR originated in a human donor in good health (CMV status not recorded). Some clones in this sample may be carry-over from other donors' samples. Sequencing was performed on CD8+ T cells from PBMCs. The CDR3 loop reads CASSNDAGYNEQFF. The CDR3 DNA is TGTGCCAGCAGCAACGACGCGGGTTACAATGAGCAGTTCTTC.